Below, 2 T cell receptor beta chains from the same sample are listed, as sequenced in a study of blood T cell repertoires in COVID-19. Profiled with immunoSEQ multiplex PCR; TCRdb holds only in-frame clones, not every one. The sample includes some 100,000 clones, about nine tenths seen only once; the top ten take around 6%. Source material: peripheral blood. Receptors originate from a man between 65 and 85 years old with acute or convalescent COVID-19.

The table lists this clone with a few counts. V gene TRBV5-1 combines with J gene TRBJ2-3; a possible D gene is TRBD2 (5 bases). The germline gives CDR1 SGHRS, CDR2 YFSETQ. The V end was cut by 5 bases, the J end by 4 bases, with 14 bases between. The CDR3 extends over 14 amino acids. DNA of the CDR3: TGCGCCAGCAGTGAGACGGGAAGAGCAGATACGCAGTATTTT. The encoded protein is CASSETGRADTQYF.

The V gene is TRBV2, the J gene TRBJ1-2, with 8 bases that match TRBD1. The CDR3 is made up of 17 amino acids. J lost 4 bases, V lost 4 bases, and 14 bases had no gene match. Per the germline V gene, CDR1 is SNHLY and CDR2 is FYNNEI. The CDR3 DNA follows: TGTGCCAGCAGTGGCCTGCAGGGGGCTGTAGTCAGCTATGGCTACACCTTC. It encodes CASSGLQGAVVSYGYTF.